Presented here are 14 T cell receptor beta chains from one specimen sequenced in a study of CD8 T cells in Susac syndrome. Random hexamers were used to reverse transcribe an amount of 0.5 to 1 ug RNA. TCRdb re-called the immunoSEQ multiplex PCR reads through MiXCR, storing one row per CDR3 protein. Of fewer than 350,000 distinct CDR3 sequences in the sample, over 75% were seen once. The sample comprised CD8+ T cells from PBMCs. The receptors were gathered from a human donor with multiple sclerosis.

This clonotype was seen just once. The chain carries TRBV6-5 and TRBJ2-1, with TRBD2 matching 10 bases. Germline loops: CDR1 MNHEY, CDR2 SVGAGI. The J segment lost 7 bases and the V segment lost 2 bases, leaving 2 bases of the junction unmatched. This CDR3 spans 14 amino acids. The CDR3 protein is CASSYNSGGNEQFF. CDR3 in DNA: TGTGCCAGCAGTTACAATAGCGGGGGGAATGAGCAGTTCTTC.

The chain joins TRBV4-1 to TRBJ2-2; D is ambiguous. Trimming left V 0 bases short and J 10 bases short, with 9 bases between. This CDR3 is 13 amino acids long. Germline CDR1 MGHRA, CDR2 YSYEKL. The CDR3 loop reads CASSQENLEELFF. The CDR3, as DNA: TGCGCCAGCAGCCAAGAGAATCTCGAGGAGCTGTTTTTT.

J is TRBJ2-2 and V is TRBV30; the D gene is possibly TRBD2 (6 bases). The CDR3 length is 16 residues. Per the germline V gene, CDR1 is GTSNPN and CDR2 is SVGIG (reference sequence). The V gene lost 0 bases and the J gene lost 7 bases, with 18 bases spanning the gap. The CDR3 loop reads CAWSVLEAGGNGELFF. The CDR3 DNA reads TGTGCCTGGAGTGTACTGGAGGCAGGCGGGAACGGGGAGCTGTTTTTT.

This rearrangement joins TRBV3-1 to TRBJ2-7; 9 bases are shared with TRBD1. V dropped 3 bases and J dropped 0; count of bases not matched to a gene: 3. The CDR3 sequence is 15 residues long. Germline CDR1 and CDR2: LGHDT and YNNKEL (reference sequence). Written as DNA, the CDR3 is TGTGCCAGCAGCCACCCGGGACAGGGCTCCTACGAGCAGTACTTC. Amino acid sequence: CASSHPGQGSYEQYF.

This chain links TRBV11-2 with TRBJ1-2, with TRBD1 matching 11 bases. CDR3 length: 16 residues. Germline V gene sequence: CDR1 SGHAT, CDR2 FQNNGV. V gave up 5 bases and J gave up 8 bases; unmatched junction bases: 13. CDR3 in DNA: TGTGCCAGCAGCCTAAATAGTGGGGGGACAGGGGGAGGCTACACCTTC. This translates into CASSLNSGGTGGGYTF.

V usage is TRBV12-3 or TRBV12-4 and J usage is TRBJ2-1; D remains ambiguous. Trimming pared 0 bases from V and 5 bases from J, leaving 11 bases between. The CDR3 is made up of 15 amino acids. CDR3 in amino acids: CASSLARVLHNEQFF. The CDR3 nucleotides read TGTGCCAGCAGTTTAGCCCGGGTTCTACACAATGAGCAGTTCTTC.

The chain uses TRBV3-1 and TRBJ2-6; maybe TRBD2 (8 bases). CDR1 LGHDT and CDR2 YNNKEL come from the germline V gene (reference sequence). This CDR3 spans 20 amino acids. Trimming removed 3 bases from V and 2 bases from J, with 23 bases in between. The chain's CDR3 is CASSHWDSQREYAGANVLTF. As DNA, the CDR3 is TGTGCCAGCAGCCATTGGGACAGTCAGCGGGAGTATGCTGGGGCCAACGTCCTGACTTTC. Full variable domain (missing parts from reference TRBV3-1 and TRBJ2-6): DTAVSQTPKYLVTQMGNDKSIKCEQNLGHDTMYWYKQDSKKFLKIMFSYNNKELIINETVPNRFSPKSPDKAHLNLHINSLELGDSAVYFCASSHWDSQREYAGANVLTFGAGSRLTVL.

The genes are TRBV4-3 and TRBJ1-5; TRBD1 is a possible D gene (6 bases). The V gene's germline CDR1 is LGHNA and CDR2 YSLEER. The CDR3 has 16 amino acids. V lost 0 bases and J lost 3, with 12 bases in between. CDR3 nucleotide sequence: TGCGCCAGCAGCCAAGAAGGACAGCGGGTCAATCAGCCCCAGCATTTT. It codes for CASSQEGQRVNQPQHF.

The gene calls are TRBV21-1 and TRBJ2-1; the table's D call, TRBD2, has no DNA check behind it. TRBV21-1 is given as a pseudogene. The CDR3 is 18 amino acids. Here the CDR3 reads CASSHKEREGHSYNEQFF. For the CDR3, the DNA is TGTGCCAGCAGCCATAAGGAGCGGGAGGGCCACTCCTACAATGAGCAGTTCTTC.

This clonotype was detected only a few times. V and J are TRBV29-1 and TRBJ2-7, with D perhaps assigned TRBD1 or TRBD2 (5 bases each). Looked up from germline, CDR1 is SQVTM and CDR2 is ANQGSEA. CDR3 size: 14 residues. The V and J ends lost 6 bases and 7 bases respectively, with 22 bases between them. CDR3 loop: CSVETRDGKPEQYF. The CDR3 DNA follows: TGCAGCGTGGAAACCCGGGACGGGAAGCCGGAGCAGTACTTC.

The CDR3 region has the DNA TGTGCCAGCAGTAACAACGGTGGCACAGATACGCAGTATTTT. Translation gives CASSNNGGTDTQYF. The rearrangement joins TRBV6-4 to TRBJ2-3, with D uncertain. Per germline, CDR1 MRHNA and CDR2 SNTAGT. Trimming removed 5 bases at V and 1 base at J, with 10 bases between. This CDR3 has 14 residues.

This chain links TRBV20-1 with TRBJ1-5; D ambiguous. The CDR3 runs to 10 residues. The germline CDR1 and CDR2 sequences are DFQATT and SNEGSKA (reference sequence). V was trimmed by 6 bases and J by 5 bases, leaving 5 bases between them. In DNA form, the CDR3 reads TGCAGTGCACTAGATCAGCCCCAGCATTTT. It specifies CSALDQPQHF.

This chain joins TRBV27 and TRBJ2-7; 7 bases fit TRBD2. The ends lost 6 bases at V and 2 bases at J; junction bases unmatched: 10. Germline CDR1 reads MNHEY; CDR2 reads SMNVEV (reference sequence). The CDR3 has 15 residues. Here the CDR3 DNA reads TGTGCCAGCAGCCTTGGAGCGGGGAGCCCCTACGAGCAGTACTTC. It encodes CASSLGAGSPYEQYF.

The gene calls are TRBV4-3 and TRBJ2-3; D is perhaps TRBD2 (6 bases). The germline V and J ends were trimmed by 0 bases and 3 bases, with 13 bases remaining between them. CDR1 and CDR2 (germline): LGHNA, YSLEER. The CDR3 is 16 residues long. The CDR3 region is CASSQEVAGLTDTQYF. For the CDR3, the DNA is TGCGCCAGCAGCCAAGAAGTGGCGGGACTGACAGATACGCAGTATTTT.